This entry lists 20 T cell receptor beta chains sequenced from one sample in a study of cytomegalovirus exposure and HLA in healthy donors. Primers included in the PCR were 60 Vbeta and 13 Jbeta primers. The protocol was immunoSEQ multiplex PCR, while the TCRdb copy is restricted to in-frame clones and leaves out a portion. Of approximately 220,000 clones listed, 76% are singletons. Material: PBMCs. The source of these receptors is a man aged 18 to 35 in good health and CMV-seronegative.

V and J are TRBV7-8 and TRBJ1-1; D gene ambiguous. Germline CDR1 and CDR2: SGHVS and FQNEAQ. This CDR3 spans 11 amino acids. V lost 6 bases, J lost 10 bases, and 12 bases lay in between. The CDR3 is CASSPRTRAFF. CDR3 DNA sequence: TGTGCCAGCAGTCCTCGTACAAGAGCTTTCTTT.

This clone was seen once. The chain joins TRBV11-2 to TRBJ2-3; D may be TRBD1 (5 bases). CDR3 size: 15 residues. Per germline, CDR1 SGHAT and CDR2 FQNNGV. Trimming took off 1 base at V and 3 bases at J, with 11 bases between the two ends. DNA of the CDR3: TGTGCCAGCAGCTTAGGGGCAGGGTGGACAGATACGCAGTATTTT. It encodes CASSLGAGWTDTQYF.

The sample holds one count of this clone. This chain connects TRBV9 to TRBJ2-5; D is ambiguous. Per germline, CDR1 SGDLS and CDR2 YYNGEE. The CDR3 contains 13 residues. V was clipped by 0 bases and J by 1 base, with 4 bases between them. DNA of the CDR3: TGTGCCAGCAGCGTAGCCAGCCAAGAGACCCAGTACTTC. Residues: CASSVASQETQYF. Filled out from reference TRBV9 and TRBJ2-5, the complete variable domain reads DSGVTQTPKHLITATGQRVTLRCSPRSGDLSVYWYQQSLDQGLQFLIQYYNGEERAKGNILERFSAQQFPDLHSELNLSSLELGDSALYFCASSVASQETQYFGPGTRLLVL.

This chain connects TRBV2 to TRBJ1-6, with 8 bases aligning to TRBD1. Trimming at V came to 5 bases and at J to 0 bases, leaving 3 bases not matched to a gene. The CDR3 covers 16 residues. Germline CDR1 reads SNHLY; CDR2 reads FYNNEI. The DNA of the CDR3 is TGTGCCAGCAGTTGGACAGGGAGCTCCTATAATTCACCCCTCCACTTT. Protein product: CASSWTGSSYNSPLHF.

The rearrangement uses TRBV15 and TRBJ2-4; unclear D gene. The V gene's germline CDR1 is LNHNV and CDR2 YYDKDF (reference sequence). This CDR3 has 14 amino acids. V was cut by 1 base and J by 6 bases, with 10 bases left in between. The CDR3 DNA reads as TGTGCCACCAGCAGAGGAAATTTAGTAAACATTCAGTACTTC. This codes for CATSRGNLVNIQYF.

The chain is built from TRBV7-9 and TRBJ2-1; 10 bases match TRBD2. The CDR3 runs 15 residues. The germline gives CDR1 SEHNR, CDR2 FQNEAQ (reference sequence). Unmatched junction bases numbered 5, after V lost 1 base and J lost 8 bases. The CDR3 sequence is CASSLVLAGKDEQFF. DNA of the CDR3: TGTGCCAGCAGCTTAGTACTAGCGGGAAAGGATGAGCAGTTCTTC.

CDR3 protein: CAWGLDRMNTEAFF. In DNA, the CDR3 is TGTGCCTGGGGACTAGACAGGATGAACACTGAAGCTTTCTTT. The genes are TRBV30 and TRBJ1-1; perhaps TRBD1 as D (6 bases). V gave up 5 bases and J gave up 0 bases, with 13 bases separating them. Germline V gives CDR1 GTSNPN, CDR2 SVGIG (reference sequence). The CDR3 runs 14 residues.

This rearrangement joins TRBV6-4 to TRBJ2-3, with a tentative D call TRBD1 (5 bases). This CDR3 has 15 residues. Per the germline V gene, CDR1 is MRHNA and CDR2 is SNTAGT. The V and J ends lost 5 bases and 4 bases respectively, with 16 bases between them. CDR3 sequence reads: CASSPGYFSPDTQYF. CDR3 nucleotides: TGTGCCAGCAGTCCAGGGTATTTTAGCCCAGATACGCAGTATTTT.

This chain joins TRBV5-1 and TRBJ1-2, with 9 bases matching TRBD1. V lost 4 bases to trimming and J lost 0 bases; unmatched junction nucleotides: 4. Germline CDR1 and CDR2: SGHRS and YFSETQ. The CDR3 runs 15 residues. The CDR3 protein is CASSPWTGANYGYTF. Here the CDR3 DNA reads TGCGCCAGCAGCCCCTGGACAGGGGCTAACTATGGCTACACCTTC.

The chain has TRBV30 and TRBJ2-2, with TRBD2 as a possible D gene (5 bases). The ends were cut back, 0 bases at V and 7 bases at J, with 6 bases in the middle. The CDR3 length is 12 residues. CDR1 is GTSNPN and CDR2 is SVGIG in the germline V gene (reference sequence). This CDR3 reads CAWSVLDGELFF. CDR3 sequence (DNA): TGTGCCTGGAGTGTACTAGACGGGGAGCTGTTTTTT.

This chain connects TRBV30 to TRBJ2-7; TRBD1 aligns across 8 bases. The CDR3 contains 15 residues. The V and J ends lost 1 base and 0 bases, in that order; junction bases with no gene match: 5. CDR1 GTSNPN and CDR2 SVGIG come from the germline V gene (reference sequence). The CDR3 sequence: CAWSAGQAHSYEQYF. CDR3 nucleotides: TGTGCCTGGAGTGCGGGACAGGCCCACTCCTACGAGCAGTACTTC.

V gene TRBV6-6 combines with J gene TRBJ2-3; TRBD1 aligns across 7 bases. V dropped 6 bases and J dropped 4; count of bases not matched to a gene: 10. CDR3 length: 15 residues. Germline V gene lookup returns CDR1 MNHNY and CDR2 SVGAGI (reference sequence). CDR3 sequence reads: CASSSPHGQADTQYF. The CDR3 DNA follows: TGTGCCAGCAGCTCCCCTCACGGACAGGCAGATACGCAGTATTTT.

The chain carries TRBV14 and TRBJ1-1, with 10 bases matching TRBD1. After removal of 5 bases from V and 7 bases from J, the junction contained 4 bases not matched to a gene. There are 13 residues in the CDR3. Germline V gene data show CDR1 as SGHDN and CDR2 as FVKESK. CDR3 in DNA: TGTGCCAGCAGCTCCCGGACAGGGGGTGAAGCTTTCTTT. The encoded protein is CASSSRTGGEAFF.

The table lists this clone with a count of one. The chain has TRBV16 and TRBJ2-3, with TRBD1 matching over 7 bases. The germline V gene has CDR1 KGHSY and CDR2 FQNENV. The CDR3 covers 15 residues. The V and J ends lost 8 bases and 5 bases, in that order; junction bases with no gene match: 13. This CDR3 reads CASSAQGVIGDTQYF. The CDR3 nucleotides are TGTGCCAGCTCGGCCCAGGGGGTCATTGGAGATACGCAGTATTTT.

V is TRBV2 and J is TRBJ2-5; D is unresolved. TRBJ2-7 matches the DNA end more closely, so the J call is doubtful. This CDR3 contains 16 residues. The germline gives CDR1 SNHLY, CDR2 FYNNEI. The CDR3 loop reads CASSERWAVQVYEQYF. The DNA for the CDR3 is TGTGCCAGCAGTGAAAGATGGGCAGTCCAGGTCTACGAGCAGTACTTC.

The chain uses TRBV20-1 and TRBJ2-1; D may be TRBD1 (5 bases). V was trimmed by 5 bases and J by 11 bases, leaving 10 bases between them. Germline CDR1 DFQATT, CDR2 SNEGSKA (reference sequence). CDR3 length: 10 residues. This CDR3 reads CSAPQGKQFF. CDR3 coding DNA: TGCAGTGCTCCCCAGGGCAAGCAGTTCTTC.

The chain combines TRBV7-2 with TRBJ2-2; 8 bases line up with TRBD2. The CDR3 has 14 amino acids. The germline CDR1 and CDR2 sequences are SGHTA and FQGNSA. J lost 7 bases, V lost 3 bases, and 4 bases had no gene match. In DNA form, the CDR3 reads TGTGCCAGCAGCTTGCATCTAGCGGGCGGGGAGCTGTTTTTT. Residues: CASSLHLAGGELFF.

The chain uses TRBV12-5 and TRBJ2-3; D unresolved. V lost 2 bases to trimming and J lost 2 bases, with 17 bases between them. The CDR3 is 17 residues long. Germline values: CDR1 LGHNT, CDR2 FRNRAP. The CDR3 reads CASGLILGLINTDTQYF. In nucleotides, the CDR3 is TGTGCTAGTGGTTTGATCCTCGGTCTTATAAACACAGATACGCAGTATTTT.

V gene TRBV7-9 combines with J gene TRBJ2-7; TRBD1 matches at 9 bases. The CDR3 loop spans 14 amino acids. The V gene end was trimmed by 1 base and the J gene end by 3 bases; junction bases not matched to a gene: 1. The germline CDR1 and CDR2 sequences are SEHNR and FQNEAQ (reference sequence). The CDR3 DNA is TGTGCCAGCAGCTTAGTGGGACAGGGCTACGAGCAGTACTTC. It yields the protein CASSLVGQGYEQYF. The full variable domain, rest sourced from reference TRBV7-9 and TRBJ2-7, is DTGVSQNPRHKITKRGQNVTFRCDPISEHNRLYWYRQTLGQGPEFLTYFQNEAQLEKSRLLSDRFSAERPKGSFSTLEIQRTEQGDSAMYLCASSLVGQGYEQYFGPGTRLTVT.

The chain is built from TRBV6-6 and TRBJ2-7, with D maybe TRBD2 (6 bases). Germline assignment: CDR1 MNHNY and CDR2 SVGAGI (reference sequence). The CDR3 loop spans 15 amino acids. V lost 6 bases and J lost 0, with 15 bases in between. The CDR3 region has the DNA TGTGCCAGCAGCTACGGGAGCGTCAGCTCCTACGAGCAGTACTTC. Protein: CASSYGSVSSYEQYF.